This T cell receptor beta chain is drawn from a study of OX40 agonist ivuxolimab in advanced cancers. Findings and caveats of the study: Nonresponders, in some cases, also had low normalized T-cell clonal expansion. Dosing at 0.1 to 3.0 mg/kg was accompanied by clonal expansion of CD4+ and CD8+ blood T cells by week 6.

About this clone: The antigen remains unidentified.

Measured with immunoSEQ multiplex PCR; TCRdb has only the in-frame clones, and not every one. Among around 82,000 clones listed, about 86% were seen once. Blood samples were obtained at baseline, cycle 4 day 1, and cycle 7 day 1. This CDR3 comprises 14 residues. V dropped 0 bases and J dropped 0 bases, with 6 bases sitting between them. Per the germline V gene, CDR1 is GTSNPN and CDR2 is SVGIG (reference sequence). The V and J genes are TRBV30 and TRBJ1-5; D not resolved. Sequencing was performed on CD4+ or CD8+ T cells sorted from blood, taken in a trial of the OX40 agonist ivuxolimab. The sequence was collected from an adult with an advanced solid tumor such as melanoma, head and neck, liver or kidney cancer. Written as DNA, the CDR3 is TGTGCCTGGAGTGTTGGCAGTAGCAATCAGCCCCAGCATTTT. This gives the protein CAWSVGSSNQPQHF.